The rows below give T cell receptor beta chains drawn from one sample of a study of cytomegalovirus exposure and HLA in healthy donors. Sequenced by immunoSEQ multiplex PCR; TCRdb stores in-frame clones only, minus some. The sample yields about 64,000 clones, roughly 80% seen once. Material: PBMCs. These TCRs come from a male donor in good health and CMV-seropositive. CDR3s include the opening cysteine and the closing phenylalanine or tryptophan. Each record gives: V gene, J gene, CDR3 protein.

>TRBV5-4|TRBJ2-5
CASSSGKAGRETQYF
>TRBV5-1|TRBJ2-5
CASSFPGQQETQYF
>TRBV6-5|TRBJ1-2
CASSYQGNYGYTF
>TRBV9|TRBJ1-5
CASSVEYQGLGNQPQHF
>TRBV28|TRBJ2-5
CASSRSGGQETQYF
>TRBV7-2|TRBJ2-5
CASSSGSGETQYF
>TRBV29-1|TRBJ1-2
CSVGAGGSSGYTF
>TRBV4-1|TRBJ1-1
CASSQDWTGNTEAFF
>TRBV14|TRBJ2-7
CASSSSYEQYF
>TRBV6-5|TRBJ1-5
CASSLDRGNKPQHF
>TRBV5-1|TRBJ1-6
CASSLRLVNNSPLHF
>TRBV7-9|TRBJ1-6
CASSTPGHSGSPLHF
>TRBV27|TRBJ2-3
CASSLGNPLADTQYF
>TRBV7-8|TRBJ1-6
CASSHLRGLEHSPLHF
>TRBV19|TRBJ2-7
CATRDNYEQYF
>TRBV6-6|TRBJ2-7
CASSRQGDSYEQYF
>TRBV5-1|TRBJ2-7
CASKRQGVTPLEQYF